What follows are 26 T cell receptor beta chains derived from one specimen sequenced in a study of T cell repertoires in cytomegalovirus infection. Via MiXCR, TCRdb re-called the reads, giving one row per CDR3 protein. Of 500,000 to 600,000 distinct CDR3 sequences in the sample, 16% were seen once. Sequencing was performed on CD8+ T cells from PBMCs. All receptors come from a human donor in good health (CMV status not recorded). Some clones in this sample may be carry-over from other donors' samples.

The chain joins TRBV27 to TRBJ1-3, with D unresolved. This CDR3 is built from 15 residues. The V end lost 5 bases, the J end lost 2 bases, and 13 bases lay between the germline ends. Germline-derived CDR1 and CDR2 are MNHEY and SMNVEV (reference sequence). The CDR3 region is CASSLSSQAGNTIYF. CDR3 bases: TGTGCCAGCAGTCTGTCGTCCCAGGCTGGAAACACCATATATTTT.

This clonotype was detected ten times or more. J is TRBJ1-5 and V is TRBV2; D is unresolved. Germline lookup yields CDR1 SNHLY and CDR2 FYNNEI. Trimming stripped 8 bases from V and 3 bases from J, with 11 bases between. The CDR3 consists of 13 residues. CDR3 DNA sequence: TGTGCCAGCTCTGGTGCCTACAATCAGCCCCAGCATTTT. Translating it yields CASSGAYNQPQHF.

This clonotype was detected a few times. The rearrangement joins TRBV5-1 to TRBJ2-7, with 7 bases identical to TRBD2. The germline V gene has CDR1 SGHRS and CDR2 YFSETQ. CDR3 size: 14 residues. Trimming cost V 6 bases and J 5 bases; bases outside gene matches: 11. In DNA, the CDR3 is TGCGCCAGCACCTCCGGGCGGGAGTTGCACGAGCAGTACTTC. Protein sequence: CASTSGRELHEQYF.

There are many counts of this clonotype. The rearrangement uses TRBV11-2 and TRBJ2-1; 8 nucleotides agree with TRBD1. From germline, CDR1 is SGHAT and CDR2 FQNNGV. J lost 5 bases, V lost 10 bases, and 10 bases had no gene match. This CDR3 is 14 amino acids long. CDR3 amino acids: CATPPQTGDNEQFF. CDR3 sequence (DNA): TGTGCCACCCCGCCCCAGACAGGGGACAATGAGCAGTTCTTC.

With regard to this clonotype: This sequence may be a read error, since a much larger clone differs from it by one base. The J gene is TRBJ2-5, the V gene TRBV12-3 or TRBV12-4, with 10 bases fitting TRBD2. Trimming at V came to 8 bases and at J to 6 bases, leaving 12 bases not matched to a gene. CDR3 length: 15 amino acids. The DNA of the CDR3 is TGTGCCAGCCGATCGACTAGCGGGTTGCAAAAGACCCAGTACTTC. This translates into CASRSTSGLQKTQYF.

The CDR3 reads CASSQRARDSYNEQFF. CDR3 DNA sequence: TGTGCCAGCAGCCAAAGGGCGCGGGATTCCTACAATGAGCAGTTCTTC. The chain carries TRBV14 and TRBJ2-1; D might be TRBD2 (6 bases). The CDR3 is made up of 16 amino acids. Trimming left V 2 bases short and J 1 base short, with 12 bases between. Germline lookup yields CDR1 SGHDN and CDR2 FVKESK.

The chain combines TRBV18 with TRBJ1-1; D might be TRBD1 (5 bases). CDR1 and CDR2 (germline): KGHSH, LQKENI. The CDR3 is 16 amino acids. V was cut by 3 bases and J by 2 bases, with 16 bases left in between. The CDR3 is CASSPKFRELNTEAFF. The CDR3 DNA sequence: TGTGCCAGCTCACCCAAATTCAGGGAATTAAACACTGAAGCTTTCTTT.

This clonotype occurred a few times. Here the CDR3 reads CASSSQGYLSTDTQYF. In DNA, the CDR3 is TGTGCCAGCAGTTCCCAGGGTTACCTCAGCACAGATACGCAGTATTTT. This chain links TRBV27 with TRBJ2-3; possibly TRBD1 for D (5 bases). The CDR3 is 16 residues long. V was pared by 4 bases and J by 0 bases, with 14 bases between. Germline CDR1 is MNHEY and CDR2 is SMNVEV (reference sequence).

This clonotype was found many times. J is TRBJ1-6 and V is TRBV19; D is uncertain. The CDR3 loop spans 17 amino acids. CDR1 is LNHDA, CDR2 SQIVND, per germline (reference sequence). Trimming cost V 3 bases and J 2 bases, with 14 bases left between them. The CDR3 loop is CASSISPDKAYNSPLHF. CDR3 coding DNA: TGTGCCAGTAGTATCAGTCCCGATAAAGCCTATAATTCACCCCTCCACTTT.

This clonotype turned up a few times. V gene TRBV5-5 combines with J gene TRBJ2-7, with D hard to call. This CDR3 is 15 amino acids long. In germline, CDR1 is SGHKS, CDR2 YYEKEE (reference sequence). The V end lost 4 bases, the J end lost 3 bases, and 17 bases lay between the germline ends. CDR3 bases: TGTGCCAGCAGCCCAACCATGGCTGTGGGCTACGAGCAGTACTTC. Translating it yields CASSPTMAVGYEQYF. Filled out from reference TRBV5-5 and TRBJ2-7, the complete variable domain reads DAGVTQSPTHLIKTRGQQVTLRCSPISGHKSVSWYQQVLGQGPQFIFQYYEKEERGRGNFPDRFSARQFPNYSSELNVNALLLGDSALYLCASSPTMAVGYEQYFGPGTRLTVT.

This clonotype has only a few counts. The V gene is TRBV6-1, the J gene TRBJ2-3, with a possible D match to TRBD2 (6 bases). The germline gives CDR1 MNHNS, CDR2 SASEGT. V gave up 5 bases and J gave up 0 bases, with 21 bases separating them. The CDR3 covers 18 residues. CDR3 bases: TGTGCCAGCAGTTTTGTATATCATCCGGCGGGAAGCACAGATACGCAGTATTTT. This gives the protein CASSFVYHPAGSTDTQYF.

CDR3 sequence: CASRVSGGEGVEAFF. Written as DNA, the CDR3 is TGTGCCAGTAGGGTTTCTGGAGGGGAGGGGGTTGAAGCTTTCTTT. This sequence joins TRBV19 and TRBJ1-1, with D possibly being TRBD1 (6 bases). Trimming removed 6 bases at V and 7 bases at J, with 21 bases between. The CDR3 extends over 15 amino acids. The germline V gene encodes CDR1 LNHDA and CDR2 SQIVND (reference sequence).

This clonotype was detected a few times. The V gene is TRBV30, the J gene TRBJ1-2; weak D call: TRBD1 (5 bases). Trimming left V 3 bases short and J 0 bases short, with 14 bases between. The germline V gene has CDR1 GTSNPN and CDR2 SVGIG (reference sequence). This CDR3 has 15 amino acids. CDR3 DNA: TGTGCCTGGAGAGGAGGGGCGCGGGCTAACTATGGCTACACCTTC. Translation gives CAWRGGARANYGYTF.

This clonotype was observed at least ten times. This chain joins TRBV12-3 or TRBV12-4 and TRBJ1-3; 8 bases align to TRBD1. CDR3 length equals 14 residues. J gave up 2 bases and V 6 bases, and 3 bases lay outside the gene matches. CDR3 region: CASSPGGTGNTIYF. For the CDR3, the DNA is TGTGCCAGCAGCCCAGGGGGCACTGGAAACACCATATATTTT.

This clonotype has a handful of counts. The rearrangement joins TRBV6-2 or TRBV6-3 to TRBJ2-1; 9 nucleotides line up with TRBD2. CDR1 is MNHEY and CDR2 is SVGEGT in the germline V gene. V shed 2 bases, J shed 5 bases, and the junction held 10 bases outside the gene matches. The CDR3 totals 17 residues. CDR3: CASSYEGSGSIHNEQFF. CDR3 nucleotides: TGTGCCAGCAGTTACGAGGGTAGCGGGAGTATCCACAATGAGCAGTTCTTC.

This clonotype was seen more than once but under ten times. The rearrangement joins TRBV6-5 to TRBJ1-1; D gene uncertain. Germline V gene sequence: CDR1 MNHEY, CDR2 SVGAGI. The CDR3 contains 15 residues. The V end lost 0 bases, the J end lost 0 bases, and 8 bases lay between the germline ends. CDR3 DNA: TGTGCCAGCAGTTACTCGGAACAGTTGAACACTGAAGCTTTCTTT. Amino acids: CASSYSEQLNTEAFF.

The genes are TRBV18 and TRBJ1-6, with D possibly TRBD1 on 5 matching bases. CDR1 is KGHSH, CDR2 LQKENI, per germline. Trimming took off 6 bases at V and 7 bases at J, with 16 bases between the two ends. CDR3 length equals 15 residues. CDR3 in amino acids: CASSLGTPGNSPLHF. The CDR3 DNA sequence: TGTGCCAGCTCGCTAGGGACTCCGGGGAATTCACCCCTCCACTTT. Together with reference TRBV18 and TRBJ1-6, the CDR3 gives the full variable domain: NAGVMQNPRHLVRRRGQEARLRCSPMKGHSHVYWYRQLPEEGLKFMVYLQKENIIDESGMPKERFSAEFPKEGPSILRIQQVVRGDSAAYFCASSLGTPGNSPLHFGNGTRLTVT.

This clonotype was seen repeatedly, ten times or more. The CDR3 loop is CASSLATTGVNTEAFF. The CDR3 DNA follows: TGCGCCAGCAGCTTGGCCACGACAGGGGTGAACACTGAAGCTTTCTTT. This chain links TRBV5-1 with TRBJ1-1; 8 nucleotides align to TRBD1. Germline V CDR1 and CDR2: SGHRS, YFSETQ. V shed 0 bases and J 0 bases; nucleotides not matched to a gene: 4. CDR3 length equals 16 residues.

The sample holds many counts of this clonotype. The chain recombines TRBV7-8 with TRBJ2-1; perhaps D is TRBD1 or TRBD2 (6 bases each). The length of the CDR3 is 15 residues. Between the trimmed V and J ends, which lost 0 bases and 9 bases, there was a span of 15 bases. The germline CDR1 and CDR2 sequences are SGHVS and FQNEAQ. Here the CDR3 DNA reads TGTGCCAGCAGCTTAGCGCGAGGGGGGCAGGGTGAGCAGTTCTTC. As protein: CASSLARGGQGEQFF.

This clonotype has only a few counts. The V gene is TRBV19, the J gene TRBJ2-2; 11 nucleotides match TRBD2. This CDR3 has 16 amino acids. The J segment lost 3 bases and the V segment lost 6 bases, leaving 6 bases of the junction unmatched. Germline V gene sequence: CDR1 LNHDA, CDR2 SQIVND (reference sequence). The CDR3 coding sequence is TGTGCCAGTAGATTAGCGGGAGGGGTCGACACCGGGGAGCTGTTTTTT. Encoded protein: CASRLAGGVDTGELFF.

This sequence joins TRBV19 and TRBJ1-5, with a tentative D call TRBD1 (5 bases). Per the germline V gene, CDR1 is LNHDA and CDR2 is SQIVND (reference sequence). There are 12 residues in the CDR3. With 3 bases removed from V and 13 bases from J, the gap between germline ends came to 13 bases. As DNA, the CDR3 is TGTGCCAGTAGTATTGAGAGGGGTTTGCAGCATTTT. This sequence encodes CASSIERGLQHF.

This clonotype was observed a few times. The chain is built from TRBV27 and TRBJ1-2, with D hard to call. The CDR3 consists of 13 residues. Germline V gene data show CDR1 as MNHEY and CDR2 as SMNVEV (reference sequence). V lost 5 bases and J 2 bases, leaving 9 bases between the germline ends. The CDR3 loop is CASSRGVNYGYTF. In nucleotides, the CDR3 is TGTGCCAGCAGTCGCGGGGTGAACTATGGCTACACCTTC.

This clonotype was detected only a few times. For the CDR3, the DNA is TGTGCCAGCATCCCCGTGGGGGGTGAAGCTTTCTTT. This gives the protein CASIPVGGEAFF. The genes are TRBV27 and TRBJ1-1; D perhaps matches TRBD1 (5 bases). V was pared by 7 bases and J by 7 bases, with 13 bases between. CDR3 length: 12 amino acids. Per the germline V gene, CDR1 is MNHEY and CDR2 is SMNVEV (reference sequence).

The sample holds a few counts of this clonotype. The chain carries TRBV10-3 and TRBJ1-2; D perhaps matches TRBD1 (6 bases). The CDR3 covers 17 residues. V was cut by 0 bases and J by 5 bases, with 19 bases left in between. The germline V gene has CDR1 ENHRY and CDR2 SYGVKD. Written as DNA, the CDR3 is TGTGCCATCAGTGAGTCGGAATGGTTTAACAGGGAATATGGCTACACCTTC. Its translation is CAISESEWFNREYGYTF.

This clonotype appeared a few times. The DNA for the CDR3 is TGTGCCAGCAGCTCCCTCCTAGCGGGGGACACCGGGGAGCTGTTTTTT. The encoded protein is CASSSLLAGDTGELFF. This chain links TRBV7-9 with TRBJ2-2; 10 positions agree with TRBD2. The CDR3 is made up of 16 amino acids. Germline loops: CDR1 SEHNR, CDR2 FQNEAQ (reference sequence). Trimming removed 4 bases from V and 3 bases from J; junction bases left unmatched: 5.

This clonotype showed up many times. This chain connects TRBV7-2 to TRBJ1-1, with TRBD1 matching over 7 bases. Germline trimming cut 4 bases from V and 0 bases from J; bases unmatched to any gene: 5. CDR3 length equals 15 residues. Germline CDR1 SGHTA, CDR2 FQGNSA. CDR3 residues: CASSSMTGMNTEAFF. CDR3 DNA: TGTGCCAGCAGCTCAATGACAGGGATGAACACTGAAGCTTTCTTT.